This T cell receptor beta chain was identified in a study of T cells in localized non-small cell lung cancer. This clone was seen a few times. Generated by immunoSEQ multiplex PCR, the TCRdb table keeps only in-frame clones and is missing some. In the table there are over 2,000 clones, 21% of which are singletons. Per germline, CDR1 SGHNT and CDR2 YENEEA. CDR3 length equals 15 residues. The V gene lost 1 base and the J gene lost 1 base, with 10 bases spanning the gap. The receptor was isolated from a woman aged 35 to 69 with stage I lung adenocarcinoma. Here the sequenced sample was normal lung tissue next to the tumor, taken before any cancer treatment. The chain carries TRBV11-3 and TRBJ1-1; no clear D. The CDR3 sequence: CASSLVPGSNTEAFF. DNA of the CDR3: TGTGCCAGCAGCTTAGTTCCGGGTTCGAACACTGAAGCTTTCTTT.